This T cell receptor beta chain was recovered during a study of blood T cells in healthy people across ages. The V and J ends lost 0 bases and 6 bases, in that order; junction bases with no gene match: 12. The CDR3 spans 18 residues. Germline CDR1 MGHRA, CDR2 YSYEKL. Using a J-beta primer mix together with a sample-barcoded 5' primer, a second PCR was run for roughly 6 to 12 cycles. One entry per CDR3 protein results from TCRdb running MiXCR on the 5' RACE reads. The sample carries 900,000 to 950,000 distinct CDR3 sequences, under 35% recorded once. General study points: Age brought a roughly linear fall in TCR beta diversity measured per million T cells.

Points on this clonotype: The antigen is undetermined.

The sample was also reused in another study, on T cells of mothers and their children. That source reports: Both sample barcodes and 2-4 random nucleotides came from the M1S primer of the second PCR. Not a single persistent microchimeric T cell clone was detected.

The clonotype was recovered from a woman aged 40 to 49 in good health. The sample consisted of blood. The rearrangement links TRBV4-1 to TRBJ1-5; 9 bases align to TRBD1. The CDR3: CASSQDRRTGDSCQPQHF. CDR3 DNA: TGCGCCAGCAGCCAAGATAGAAGGACAGGGGATAGCTGTCAGCCCCAGCATTTT.